This T cell receptor (beta chain) came from a study of radiation and T cells in renal cell carcinoma. Study summary: Nephrectomy followed 15 Gy stereotactic body radiation by 4 weeks.

Produced via immunoSEQ multiplex PCR; TCRdb's table is partial and in-frame only. The table has over 55,000 clones, roughly four fifths seen once; the top ten hold roughly 6.1%. The V end lost 3 bases, the J end lost 3 bases, and 17 bases lay between the germline ends. The CDR3 totals 16 residues. Germline-derived CDR1 and CDR2 are SGHRS and YFSETQ. Time point here: blood 2 weeks post-SBRT. The treatment was: 15 Gy SBRT to primary tumor, nephrectomy 4 weeks later. After SBRT, blood was collected at 2 and 4 weeks, plus baseline. The tumor was a clear cell renal cell carcinoma. J is TRBJ2-3 and V is TRBV5-1; tentatively, D is TRBD1 (6 bases). The TCR was taken from a man between 60 and 70 years old with renal cell carcinoma. Specimen: blood, collected from a patient whose treatment included radiotherapy and nephrectomy. The chain's CDR3 is CASSSTQGMVTDTQYF. Here the CDR3 DNA reads TGCGCCAGCAGCTCTACACAGGGTATGGTAACAGATACGCAGTATTTT.